The clone carrying this T cell receptor beta chain was recorded many times. Antigen: not known. Each diagnosis drew on symptoms, thyroxine, TRAb, thyroid ultrasound and orbital computed tomography findings. The PBMCs were taken from 10 ml of fresh peripheral blood. The data derive from a study of T cells in Graves' hyperthyroidism and ophthalmopathy. In the study overall: Peripheral blood sampling occurred at initial diagnosis, before any treatment. Study outcomes and limitations: The blood repertoire included most of the expanded thyroid clonotypes above 0.001.

The V gene lost 8 bases and the J gene lost 1 base, with 9 bases spanning the gap. This CDR3 spans 12 amino acids. Germline V lookup: CDR1 MNHEY, CDR2 SMNVEV (reference sequence). The CDR3 regions of TCR beta were amplified from RNA transcripts. TCR CDR3 underwent first-round RT-PCR with the HTBI primer set. TCRdb passed the multiplex PCR reads through MiXCR, listing each CDR3 protein once. The data contain 700,000 or so distinct CDR3 sequences, roughly 15% of them singletons. This chain uses TRBV27 with TRBJ2-7, with TRBD1 as a possible D gene (5 bases). The receptor was isolated from a man aged 18 to 35 with Graves' hyperthyroidism. Sequenced sample: blood. CDR3 residues: CASGDSSYEQYF. The CDR3 DNA sequence: TGTGCCAGCGGAGACAGTTCCTACGAGCAGTACTTC.